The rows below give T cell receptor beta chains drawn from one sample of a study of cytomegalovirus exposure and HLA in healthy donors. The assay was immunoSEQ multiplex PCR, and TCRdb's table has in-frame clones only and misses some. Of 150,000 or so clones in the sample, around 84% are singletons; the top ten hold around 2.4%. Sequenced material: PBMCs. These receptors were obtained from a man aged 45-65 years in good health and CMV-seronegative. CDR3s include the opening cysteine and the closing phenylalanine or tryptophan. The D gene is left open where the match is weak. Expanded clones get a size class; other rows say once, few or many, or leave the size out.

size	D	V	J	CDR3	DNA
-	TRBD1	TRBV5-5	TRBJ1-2	CASSPDRNYGYTF	TGTGCCAGCAGCCCGGACAGGAACTATGGCTACACCTTC
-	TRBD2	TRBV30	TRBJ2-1	CAWRQKAGLGEQFF	TGTGCCTGGAGGCAGAAAGCGGGGTTGGGTGAGCAGTTCTTC
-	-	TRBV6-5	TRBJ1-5	CASSYSNGGGQPQHF	TGTGCCAGCAGTTACTCGAATGGGGGCGGTCAGCCCCAGCATTTT
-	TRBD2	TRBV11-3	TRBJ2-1	CASSLGLADYNEQFF	TGTGCCAGCAGCTTAGGACTAGCAGATTACAATGAGCAGTTCTTC
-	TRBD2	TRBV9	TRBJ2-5	CASSIQRGSQETQYF	TGTGCCAGCAGCATACAGCGGGGATCCCAAGAGACCCAGTACTTC
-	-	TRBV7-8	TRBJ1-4	CASSLESTNEKLFF	TGTGCCAGCAGCTTGGAGTCGACTAATGAAAAACTGTTTTTT
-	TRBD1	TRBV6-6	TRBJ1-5	CASSYPTGMGQPQHF	TGTGCCAGCAGTTACCCGACAGGGATGGGACAGCCCCAGCATTTT
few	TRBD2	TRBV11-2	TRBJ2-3	CASSLSGRMTDTQYF	TGTGCCAGCAGCTTAAGCGGGAGGATGACAGATACGCAGTATTTT
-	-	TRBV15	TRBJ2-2	CATSWTLGAGELFF	TGTGCCACCAGCTGGACCCTAGGGGCCGGGGAGCTGTTTTTT
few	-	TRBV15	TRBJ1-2	CATGTDNYGYTF	TGTGCCACCGGGACTGACAACTATGGCTACACCTTC
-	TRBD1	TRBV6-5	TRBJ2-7	CASSVFRDRTYEQYF	TGTGCCAGCAGCGTCTTCCGGGACAGAACCTACGAGCAGTACTTC
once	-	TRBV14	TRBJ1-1	CASSQGRNTEAFF	TGTGCCAGCAGCCAAGGGAGAAACACTGAAGCTTTCTTT
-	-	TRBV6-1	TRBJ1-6	CASSESGGNSPLHF	TGTGCCAGCAGTGAATCAGGAGGTAATTCACCCCTCCACTTT
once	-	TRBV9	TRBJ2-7	CASSVGQSSYEQYF	TGTGCCAGCAGCGTAGGACAGAGCTCCTACGAGCAGTACTTC
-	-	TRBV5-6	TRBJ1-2	CASSPGEYGYTF	TGTGCCAGCAGCCCGGGGGAGTATGGCTACACCTTC
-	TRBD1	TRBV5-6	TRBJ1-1	CASSPYRGTEAFF	TGTGCCAGCAGCCCCTACAGGGGGACTGAAGCTTTCTTT
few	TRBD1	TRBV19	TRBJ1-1	CASSTWDRAEAFF	TGTGCCAGTAGTACCTGGGACAGGGCCGAAGCTTTCTTT
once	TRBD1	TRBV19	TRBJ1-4	CASSKAGTDPTNEKLFF	TGTGCCAGTAGTAAGGCCGGGACAGACCCAACTAATGAAAAACTGTTTTTT
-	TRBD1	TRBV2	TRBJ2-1	CASSGTGKAEQFF	TGTGCCAGCAGTGGGACAGGGAAGGCTGAGCAGTTCTTC
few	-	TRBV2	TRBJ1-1	CASSEVGGRGAFF	TGTGCCAGCAGTGAAGTCGGGGGGAGAGGAGCTTTCTTT
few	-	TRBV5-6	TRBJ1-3	CASSLGGTGNTIYF	TGTGCCAGCAGCTTGGGTGGCACAGGAAACACCATATATTTT
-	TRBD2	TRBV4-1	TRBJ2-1	CASSSRERYEQFF	TGCGCCAGCTCCTCGCGGGAGAGGTACGAGCAGTTCTTC
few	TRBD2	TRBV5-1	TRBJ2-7	CASSVGTSGGSYEQYF	TGCGCCAGCAGCGTAGGGACTAGCGGGGGTTCCTACGAGCAGTACTTC
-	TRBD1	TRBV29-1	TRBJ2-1	CSVRQGAIDEQFF	TGCAGCGTTCGACAGGGGGCGATCGATGAGCAGTTCTTC
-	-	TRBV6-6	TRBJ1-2	CASQRVGYTF	TGTGCCAGCCAACGGGTAGGCTACACCTTC
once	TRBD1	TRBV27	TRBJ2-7	CASSGGTGYNEQYF	TGTGCCAGCAGTGGTGGGACAGGGTATAACGAGCAGTACTTC
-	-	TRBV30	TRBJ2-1	CAWEVGGPYNEQFF	TGTGCCTGGGAGGTGGGGGGGCCCTACAATGAGCAGTTCTTC
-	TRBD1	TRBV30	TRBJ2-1	CAWSIAGTGAYNEQFF	TGTGCCTGGAGTATCGCCGGGACAGGGGCTTACAATGAGCAGTTCTTC
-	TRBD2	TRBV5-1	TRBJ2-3	CASSPGTSADTQYF	TGCGCCAGCAGTCCCGGGACTAGCGCAGATACGCAGTATTTT
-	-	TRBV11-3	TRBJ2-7	CASSSDVGGEQYF	TGTGCCAGCAGTTCCGATGTCGGGGGCGAGCAGTACTTC
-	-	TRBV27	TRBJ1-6	CASSFGVAGSASPLHF	TGTGCCAGCAGCTTTGGCGTTGCGGGTAGCGCTTCACCCCTCCACTTT
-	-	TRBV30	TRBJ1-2	CAWSVRMTGYTF	TGTGCCTGGAGTGTACGGATGACAGGCTACACCTTC
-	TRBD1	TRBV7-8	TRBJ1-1	CASSARTGKLNTEAFF	TGTGCCAGCAGCGCCAGGACAGGAAAGTTGAACACTGAAGCTTTCTTT
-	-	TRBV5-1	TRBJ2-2	CASSFGQPRTGELFF	TGCGCCAGCAGCTTCGGACAGCCAAGGACCGGGGAGCTGTTTTTT
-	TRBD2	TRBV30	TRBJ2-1	CAWSVPGLAGSCVRFF	TGTGCCTGGAGTGTACCGGGGCTAGCGGGGTCTTGTGTCCGGTTCTTC
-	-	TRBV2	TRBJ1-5	CASSQTGRDQPQHF	TGTGCCAGCAGTCAGACAGGTCGTGATCAGCCCCAGCATTTT
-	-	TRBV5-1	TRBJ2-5	CASSLAFVRETQYF	TGCGCCAGCAGCTTGGCCTTCGTTCGGGAGACCCAGTACTTC
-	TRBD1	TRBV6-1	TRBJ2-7	CASRSGDRGTYEQYF	TGTGCCAGCAGGTCCGGGGACAGGGGCACCTACGAGCAGTACTTC
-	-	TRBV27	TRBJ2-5	CASSSAVLGRETQYF	TGTGCCAGCAGTTCAGCCGTTTTGGGGCGGGAGACCCAGTACTTC
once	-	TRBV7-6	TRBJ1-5	CASSLGQAFSNQPQHF	TGTGCCAGCAGCTTGGGGCAGGCGTTTTCCAATCAGCCCCAGCATTTT
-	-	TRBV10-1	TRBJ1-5	CAILSGVRQPQHF	TGCGCCATCTTATCAGGGGTGAGACAGCCCCAGCATTTT
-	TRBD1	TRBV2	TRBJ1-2	CARQGGDDRGQGGYTF	TGTGCCAGACAGGGTGGGGACGACAGGGGTCAGGGAGGCTACACCTTC
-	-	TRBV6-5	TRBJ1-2	CASSYSGAEGYTF	TGTGCCAGCAGTTACTCTGGCGCGGAGGGCTACACCTTC
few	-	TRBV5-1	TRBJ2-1	CASSRDSTADEQFF	TGCGCCAGCAGCCGGGACTCCACGGCGGATGAGCAGTTCTTC
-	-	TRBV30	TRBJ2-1	CAWQAVPQASNEQFF	TGTGCCTGGCAAGCCGTTCCTCAGGCCTCCAATGAGCAGTTCTTC
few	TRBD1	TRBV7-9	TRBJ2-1	CASQGVAGGNEQFF	TGTGCCAGCCAGGGAGTGGCAGGGGGCAATGAGCAGTTCTTC
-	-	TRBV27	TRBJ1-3	CASSLRQDTGRADGSGNTIYF	TGTGCCAGCAGTTTAAGACAGGATACGGGCAGGGCCGACGGCTCTGGAAACACCATATATTTT